The clone carrying this T cell receptor beta chain was counted between two and nine times. The data are from a study of T cells in Graves' hyperthyroidism and ophthalmopathy. Amplification of TCR beta CDR3 regions used RNA as the template. With the HTBI primer set, the TCR CDR3 went through a first round of RT-PCR. TCRdb reanalysed the multiplex PCR reads using MiXCR and keeps one entry per CDR3 protein. The data contain more than 550,000 distinct CDR3 sequences, 40% to 55% of them seen just once; the ten biggest clones take up about 7.7%. Per germline, CDR1 SGHKS and CDR2 YYEKEE (reference sequence). Trimming removed 3 bases from V and 0 bases from J, with 10 bases in between. This CDR3 comprises 15 residues.

Material: peripheral blood or thyroid tissue (not recorded which). The V call is TRBV5-5, the J call TRBJ1-5, with TRBD1 as a possible D gene (5 bases). The TCR was taken from an adult man with Graves' disease, either hyperthyroidism or ophthalmopathy (not recorded which). The CDR3 loop is CASSWGTDSNQPQHF. In DNA form, the CDR3 reads TGTGCCAGCAGCTGGGGGACGGATAGCAATCAGCCCCAGCATTTT.